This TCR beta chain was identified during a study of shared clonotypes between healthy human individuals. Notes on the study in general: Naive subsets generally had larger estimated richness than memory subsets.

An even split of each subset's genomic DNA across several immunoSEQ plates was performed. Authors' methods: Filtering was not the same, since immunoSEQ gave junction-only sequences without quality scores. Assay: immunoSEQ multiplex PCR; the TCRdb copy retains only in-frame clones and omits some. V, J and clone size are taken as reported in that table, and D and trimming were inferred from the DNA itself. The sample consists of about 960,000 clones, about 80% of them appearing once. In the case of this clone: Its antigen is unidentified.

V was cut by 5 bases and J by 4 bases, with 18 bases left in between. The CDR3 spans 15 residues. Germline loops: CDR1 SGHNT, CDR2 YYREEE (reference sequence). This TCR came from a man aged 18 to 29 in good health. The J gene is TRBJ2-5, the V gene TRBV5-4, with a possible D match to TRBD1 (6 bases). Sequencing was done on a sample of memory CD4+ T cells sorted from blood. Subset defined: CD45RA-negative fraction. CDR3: CASSRTGRGGETQYF. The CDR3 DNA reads TGTGCCAGCAGTCGTACAGGGCGCGGAGGAGAGACCCAGTACTTC.